This is a list of T cell receptor beta chains from one sample in a study of blood T cell repertoires in COVID-19. The data were produced by immunoSEQ multiplex PCR, yet TCRdb's version contains in-frame clones alone and is incomplete. The sample includes a few hundred thousand clones, around 81% seen only once; the top ten take 6% to 7.5%. Material: PBMCs or T cells enriched from blood (not recorded which). Receptors were obtained from a woman aged 40 to 50 with acute COVID-19. The CDR3 runs from the conserved cysteine through the conserved F or W. D genes are given only for firm matches. The size field is filled for only some rows; it gives once, few, many or a size class.

D gene | CDR3 length | clone size | J gene | V gene | CDR3 DNA | CDR3 protein
TRBD1 | 14 | . | TRBJ1-2 | TRBV2 | TGTGCCAGCAGAGAGGGACAGGGGGACTATGGCTACACCTTC | CASREGQGDYGYTF
TRBD2 | 15 | many | TRBJ2-3 | TRBV5-1 | TGCGCCAGCAGCTCACTAGCGGGGGGGACAGATACGCAGTATTTT | CASSSLAGGTDTQYF
. | 15 | few | TRBJ1-6 | TRBV28 | TGTGCCAGCAGCCCCCCGCCGGGGTATAATTCACCCCTCCACTTT | CASSPPPGYNSPLHF
. | 13 | . | TRBJ2-3 | TRBV11-3 | TGTGCCAGCAGCTTGGCTAGCTCTCGTACGCAGTATTTT | CASSLASSRTQYF
. | 13 | few | TRBJ2-7 | TRBV29-1 | TGCAGCGTACTTACAGGGTCCACCTACGAGCAGTACTTC | CSVLTGSTYEQYF
TRBD2 | 14 | . | TRBJ2-5 | TRBV3-1/TRBV3-2 | TGTGCCAGCAGCCATGCTAGCGGCCAAGAGACCCAGTACTTC | CASSHASGQETQYF
. | 13 | . | TRBJ1-5 | TRBV12-3/TRBV12-4 | TGTGCCAGCAGCAGGGTCACAAATCAGCCCCAGCATTTT | CASSRVTNQPQHF
TRBD1 | 14 | . | TRBJ2-3 | TRBV11-3 | TGTGCCAGCAGCCCGGGACAGGGCACAGATACGCAGTATTTT | CASSPGQGTDTQYF
TRBD2 | 16 | . | TRBJ2-7 | TRBV4-3 | TGCGCCAGCAGCCAAGAAAGAGCGGGAGGGCTGTACGAGCAGTACTTC | CASSQERAGGLYEQYF
. | 14 | few | TRBJ2-7 | TRBV30 | TGTGCCTGGAGAAAACAGGGAGCTGAGGGCGAGCAGTACTTC | CAWRKQGAEGEQYF
. | 14 | . | TRBJ1-1 | TRBV6-5 | TGTGCCAGCACGTTAACAGGGATTCGGTCTGAAGCTTTCTTT | CASTLTGIRSEAFF
. | 16 | once | TRBJ1-4 | TRBV18 | TGTGCCAGCTCACCGCACCGAGCAGGGGCTAATGAAAAACTGTTTTTT | CASSPHRAGANEKLFF
TRBD2 | 17 | . | TRBJ2-7 | TRBV5-1 | TGCGCCAGCAGCGAGACTAGCGGGGGGCTCAGCTCCTACGAGCAGTACTTC | CASSETSGGLSSYEQYF
. | 14 | . | TRBJ1-1 | TRBV7-3 | TGTGCCAGCAGCTTAGATGCAGGGTTGACTGAAGCTTTCTTT | CASSLDAGLTEAFF
. | 13 | . | TRBJ2-7 | TRBV5-4 | TGTGCCAGCAGCTTCCACAACCAATACGAGCAGTACTTC | CASSFHNQYEQYF
. | 12 | once | TRBJ2-3 | TRBV4-2 | TGTGCCAGCAGCCTGAGCCAAGATACGCAGTATTTT | CASSLSQDTQYF
. | 16 | . | TRBJ1-6 | TRBV7-2 | TGTGCCAGCAGCTTAGCCAGGGTGTCCTATAATTCACCCCTCCACTTT | CASSLARVSYNSPLHF
TRBD2 | 15 | few | TRBJ2-7 | TRBV12-5 | TGTGCTAGTGGTTGGGCCAGCGGGACTATCTACGAGCAGTACTTC | CASGWASGTIYEQYF
. | 14 | . | TRBJ1-2 | TRBV2 | TGTGCCAGCATCGACATTCCAGGGGCTAATGGCTACACCTTC | CASIDIPGANGYTF
TRBD2 | 17 | . | TRBJ2-6 | TRBV7-9 | TGTGCCAGCAGCTTAGGGACTAGCGGCTCTGGGGCCAACGTCCTGACTTTC | CASSLGTSGSGANVLTF
TRBD1 | 13 | . | TRBJ1-1 | TRBV29-1 | TGCAGCGTCCGGGACAGGATTAACACTGAAGCTTTCTTT | CSVRDRINTEAFF
. | 12 | few | TRBJ2-1 | TRBV10-3 | TGTGCCATCAGTGAGGTGAGCAATGAGCAGTTCTTC | CAISEVSNEQFF
. | 15 | . | TRBJ1-2 | TRBV27 | TGTGCCAGCAGTTTATTGGCGGTTGCTAACTATGGCTACACCTTC | CASSLLAVANYGYTF
. | 12 | few | TRBJ1-5 | TRBV28 | TGTGCCAGCAGTTTACTCGGTCAGCCCCAGCATTTT | CASSLLGQPQHF
TRBD1 | 13 | once | TRBJ2-5 | TRBV12-3/TRBV12-4 | TGTGCCAGCAGCAGGGACAGGCAAGAGACCCAGTACTTC | CASSRDRQETQYF
. | 15 | . | TRBJ2-1 | TRBV15 | TGTGCCACCAGCAGAGAGGACAGCTCCTACAATGAGCAGTTCTTC | CATSREDSSYNEQFF
. | 15 | . | TRBJ1-1 | TRBV5-8 | TGTGCCAGCAGCGCGACAGCGAACATGAACACTGAAGCTTTCTTT | CASSATANMNTEAFF
. | 15 | . | TRBJ2-2 | TRBV30 | TGTGCCTGGAGTGTACTAGGGGGGGGAGGCGGGGAGCTGTTTTTT | CAWSVLGGGGGELFF
TRBD2 | 15 | . | TRBJ2-3 | TRBV7-3 | TGTGCCAGCAGCCCCCAGCGGGGGGGGACAGATACGCAGTATTTT | CASSPQRGGTDTQYF
TRBD2 | 13 | . | TRBJ2-5 | TRBV7-3 | TGTGCCAGCAGCAGTCTAGCGGAAGAGACCCAGTACTTC | CASSSLAEETQYF
TRBD1 | 14 | . | TRBJ1-1 | TRBV2 | TGTGCCAGCAGTAAACAGGGGACGGACACTGAAGCTTTCTTT | CASSKQGTDTEAFF
TRBD1 | 14 | . | TRBJ1-1 | TRBV5-4 | TGTGCCAGCAGCCCACAGGGGAGGAACACTGAAGCTTTCTTT | CASSPQGRNTEAFF
. | 14 | . | TRBJ1-2 | TRBV4-1 | TGCGCCAGCAGCTCTATCGACATCACTCATGGCTACACCTTC | CASSSIDITHGYTF
TRBD2 | 17 | . | TRBJ2-1 | TRBV19 | TGTGCCAGTACCCCACTCACTAGCGGGGGGGCGGGGAATGAGCAGTTCTTC | CASTPLTSGGAGNEQFF
TRBD1 | 15 | . | TRBJ2-3 | TRBV5-5 | TGTGCCAGCAGTACCGGGACAGGGAGTACAGATACGCAGTATTTT | CASSTGTGSTDTQYF
TRBD2 | 16 | . | TRBJ2-1 | TRBV5-1 | TGCGCCAGCAGCTTGGGGACTAGCGGGAGTAGAAATGAGCAGTTCTTC | CASSLGTSGSRNEQFF
. | 15 | . | TRBJ1-5 | TRBV2 | TGTGCCAGCAGCCTGACAGGACAACAGGGTCAGCCCCAGCATTTT | CASSLTGQQGQPQHF
TRBD1 | 15 | . | TRBJ1-6 | TRBV6-6 | TGTGCCAGCAGTTCCGACAGGGCGATTAATTCACCCCTCCACTTT | CASSSDRAINSPLHF
TRBD1 | 16 | once | TRBJ1-6 | TRBV7-2 | TGTGCCAGCAGCTTACGGAGGGGGCTTGGGGATTCACCCCTCCACTTT | CASSLRRGLGDSPLHF
TRBD1 | 14 | . | TRBJ2-1 | TRBV5-1 | TGCGCCAGCAGCAAGGACAGGCGGACAAATGAGCAGTTCTTC | CASSKDRRTNEQFF
TRBD2 | 15 | . | TRBJ2-7 | TRBV7-2 | TGTGCCAGCAGCCCACTTCTGGGCGGGGGCTACGAGCAGTACTTC | CASSPLLGGGYEQYF
. | 16 | . | TRBJ2-7 | TRBV19 | TGTGCCAGTAGTATCCTCTTCTCCGGGAGAGGCTACGAGCAGTACTTC | CASSILFSGRGYEQYF
TRBD1 | 17 | once | TRBJ2-7 | TRBV5-5 | TGTGCCAGCAGCTTGGTGGGTTTGACAGGGGTTCAAAGCGAGCAGTACTTC | CASSLVGLTGVQSEQYF
TRBD1 | 16 | . | TRBJ1-4 | TRBV18 | TGTGCCAGCTCACCCGGGACAGGGGTCCTTAATGAAAAACTGTTTTTT | CASSPGTGVLNEKLFF
. | 13 | . | TRBJ1-1 | TRBV18 | TGTGCCAGCTCCGACTCGACTAACACTGAAGCTTTCTTT | CASSDSTNTEAFF
. | 13 | once | TRBJ1-2 | TRBV2 | TGTGCCAGCAGGTCGGGAGGGGCGGGTGGCTACACCTTC | CASRSGGAGGYTF
TRBD1 | 15 | . | TRBJ1-1 | TRBV28 | TGTGCCACCCACGACGGACAGGGGATATACACTGAAGCTTTCTTT | CATHDGQGIYTEAFF
. | 13 | . | TRBJ1-2 | TRBV12-5 | TGTGCTAGTGGTAGGGACACCCCCTATGGCTACACCTTC | CASGRDTPYGYTF
. | 13 | . | TRBJ2-3 | TRBV14 | TGTGCCAGCAGCCAAGATATTCCAGATACGCAGTATTTT | CASSQDIPDTQYF
. | 15 | . | TRBJ1-2 | TRBV2 | TGTGCCAGCAGTGAAGCGGGTAGACAGACCTATGGCTACACCTTC | CASSEAGRQTYGYTF
. | 15 | once | TRBJ2-1 | TRBV15 | TGTGCCACCAGCAGAGATCTCGGGAACTACAATGAGCAGTTCTTC | CATSRDLGNYNEQFF